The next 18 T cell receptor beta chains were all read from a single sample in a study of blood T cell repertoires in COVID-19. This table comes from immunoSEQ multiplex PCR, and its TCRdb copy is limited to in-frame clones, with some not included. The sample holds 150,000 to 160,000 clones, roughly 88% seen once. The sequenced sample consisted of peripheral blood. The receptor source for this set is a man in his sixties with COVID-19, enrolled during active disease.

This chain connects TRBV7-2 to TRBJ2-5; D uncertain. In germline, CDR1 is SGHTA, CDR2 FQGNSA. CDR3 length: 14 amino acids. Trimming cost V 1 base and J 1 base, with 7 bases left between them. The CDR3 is CASSLGSGQETQYF. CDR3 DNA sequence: TGTGCCAGCAGCTTAGGTTCAGGCCAAGAGACCCAGTACTTC.

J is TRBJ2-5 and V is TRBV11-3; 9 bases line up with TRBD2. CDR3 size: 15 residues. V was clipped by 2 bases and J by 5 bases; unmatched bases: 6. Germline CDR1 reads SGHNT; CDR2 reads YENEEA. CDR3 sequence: CASSLSLAGLETQYF. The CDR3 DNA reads TGTGCCAGCAGCTTATCTCTAGCGGGACTGGAGACCCAGTACTTC.

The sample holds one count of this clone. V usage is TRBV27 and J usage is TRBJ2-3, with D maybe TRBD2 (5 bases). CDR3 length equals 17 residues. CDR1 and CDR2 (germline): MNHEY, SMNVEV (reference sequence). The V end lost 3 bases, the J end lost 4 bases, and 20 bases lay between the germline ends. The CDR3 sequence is CASSFSGRGGFSDTQYF. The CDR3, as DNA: TGTGCCAGCAGTTTTTCCGGACGAGGCGGGTTCTCAGATACGCAGTATTTT.

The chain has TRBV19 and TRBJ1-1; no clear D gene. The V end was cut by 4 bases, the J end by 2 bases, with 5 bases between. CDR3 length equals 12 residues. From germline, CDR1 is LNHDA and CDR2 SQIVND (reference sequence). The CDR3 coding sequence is TGTGCCAGTAGTAGACATAACACTGAAGCTTTCTTT. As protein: CASSRHNTEAFF.

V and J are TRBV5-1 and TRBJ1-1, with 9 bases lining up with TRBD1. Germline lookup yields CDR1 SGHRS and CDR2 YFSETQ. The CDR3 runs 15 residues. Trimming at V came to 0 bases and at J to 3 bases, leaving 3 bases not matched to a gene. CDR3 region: CASSLGGDRDTEAFF. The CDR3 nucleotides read TGCGCCAGCAGCTTGGGCGGGGACAGGGACACTGAAGCTTTCTTT.

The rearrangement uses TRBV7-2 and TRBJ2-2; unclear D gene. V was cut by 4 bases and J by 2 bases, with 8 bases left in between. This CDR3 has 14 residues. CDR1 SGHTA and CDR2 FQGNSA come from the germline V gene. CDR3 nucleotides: TGTGCCAGCAGCTCAGGTCCCAACACCGGGGAGCTGTTTTTT. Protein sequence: CASSSGPNTGELFF.

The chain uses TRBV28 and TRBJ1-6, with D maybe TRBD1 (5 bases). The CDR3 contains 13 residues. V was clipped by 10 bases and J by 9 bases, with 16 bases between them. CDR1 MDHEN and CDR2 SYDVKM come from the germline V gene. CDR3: CATQPGVGSPLHF. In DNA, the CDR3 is TGTGCCACCCAGCCGGGGGTTGGTTCACCCCTCCACTTT. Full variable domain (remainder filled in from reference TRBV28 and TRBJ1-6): DVKVTQSSRYLVKRTGEKVFLECVQDMDHENMFWYRQDPGLGLRLIYFSYDVKMKEKGDIPEGYSVSREKKERFSLILESASTNQTSMYLCATQPGVGSPLHFGNGTRLTVT.

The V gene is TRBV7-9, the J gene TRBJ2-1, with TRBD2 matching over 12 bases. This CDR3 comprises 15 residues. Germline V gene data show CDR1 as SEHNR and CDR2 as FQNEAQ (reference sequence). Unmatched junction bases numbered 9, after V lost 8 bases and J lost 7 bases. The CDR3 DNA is TGTGCCAGCCGTCAGGCTAGCGGGGGGGCTAATGAGCAGTTCTTC. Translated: CASRQASGGANEQFF.

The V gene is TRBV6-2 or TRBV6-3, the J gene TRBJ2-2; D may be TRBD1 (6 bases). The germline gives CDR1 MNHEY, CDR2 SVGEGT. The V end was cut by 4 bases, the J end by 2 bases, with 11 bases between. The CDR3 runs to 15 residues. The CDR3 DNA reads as TGTGCCAGCAGTTTGGCAGGGGTTAACACCGGGGAGCTGTTTTTT. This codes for CASSLAGVNTGELFF.

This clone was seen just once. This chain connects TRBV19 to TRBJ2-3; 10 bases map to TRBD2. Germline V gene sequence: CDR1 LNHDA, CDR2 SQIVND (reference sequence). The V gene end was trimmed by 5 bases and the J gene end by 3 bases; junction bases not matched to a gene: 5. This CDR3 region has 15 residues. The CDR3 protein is CASSPASGGTDTQYF. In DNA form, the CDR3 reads TGTGCCAGTAGTCCCGCTAGCGGGGGTACAGATACGCAGTATTTT.

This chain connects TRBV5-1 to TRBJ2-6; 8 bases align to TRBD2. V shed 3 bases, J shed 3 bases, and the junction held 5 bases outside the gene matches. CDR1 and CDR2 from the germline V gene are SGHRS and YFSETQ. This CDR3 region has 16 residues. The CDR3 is CASSSGGVSGANVLTF. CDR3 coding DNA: TGCGCCAGCAGCTCCGGGGGGGTGAGTGGGGCCAACGTCCTGACTTTC. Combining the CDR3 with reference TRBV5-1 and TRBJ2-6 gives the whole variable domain KAGVTQTPRYLIKTRGQQVTLSCSPISGHRSVSWYQQTPGQGLQFLFEYFSETQRNKGNFPGRFSGRQFSNSRSEMNVSTLELGDSALYLCASSSGGVSGANVLTFGAGSRLTVL.

The CDR3 loop is CASRRTGRSYEQYF. CDR3 in DNA: TGTGCCAGCAGAAGGACAGGGAGGTCCTACGAGCAGTACTTC. The rearrangement uses TRBV6-5 and TRBJ2-7, with 8 bases fitting TRBD1. Losses at the gene ends were 6 bases for V and 1 base for J; bases not matched to a gene: 5. This CDR3 comprises 14 residues. Germline values: CDR1 MNHEY, CDR2 SVGAGI.

CDR3 amino acids: CASSTTVTDEKLFF. The CDR3 DNA reads as TGTGCCAGTAGTACGACAGTCACGGATGAAAAACTGTTTTTT. The V call is TRBV19, the J call TRBJ1-4; possibly TRBD1 for D (5 bases). Germline V gene data show CDR1 as LNHDA and CDR2 as SQIVND (reference sequence). The CDR3 length is 14 residues. V gave up 4 bases and J gave up 6 bases, with 12 bases separating them.

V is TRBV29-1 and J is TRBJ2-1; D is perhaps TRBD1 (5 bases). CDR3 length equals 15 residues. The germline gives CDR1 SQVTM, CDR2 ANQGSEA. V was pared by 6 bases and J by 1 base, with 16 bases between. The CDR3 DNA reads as TGCAGCGTCCCCCCCAAGGGGTTGTCCTACAATGAGCAGTTCTTC. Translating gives CSVPPKGLSYNEQFF.

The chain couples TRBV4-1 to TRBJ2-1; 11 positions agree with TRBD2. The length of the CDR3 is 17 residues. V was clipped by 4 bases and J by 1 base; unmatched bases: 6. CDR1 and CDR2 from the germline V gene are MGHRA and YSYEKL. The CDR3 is CASSPYTSGSSYNEQFF. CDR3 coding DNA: TGCGCCAGCAGCCCGTACACTAGCGGGAGTTCCTACAATGAGCAGTTCTTC.

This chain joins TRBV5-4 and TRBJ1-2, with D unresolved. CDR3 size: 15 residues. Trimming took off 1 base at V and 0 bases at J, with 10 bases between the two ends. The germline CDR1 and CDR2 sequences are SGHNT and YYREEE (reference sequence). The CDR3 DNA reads TGTGCCAGCAGCTTGCTTGATAGTTCTAACTATGGCTACACCTTC. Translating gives CASSLLDSSNYGYTF.

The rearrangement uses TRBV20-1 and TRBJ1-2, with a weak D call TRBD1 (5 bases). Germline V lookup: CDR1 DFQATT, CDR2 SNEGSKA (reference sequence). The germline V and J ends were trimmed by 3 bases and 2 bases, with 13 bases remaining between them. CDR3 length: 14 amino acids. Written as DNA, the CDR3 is TGCAGTGCTAGTCTCCCAGGGCGGAACTATGGCTACACCTTC. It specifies CSASLPGRNYGYTF.

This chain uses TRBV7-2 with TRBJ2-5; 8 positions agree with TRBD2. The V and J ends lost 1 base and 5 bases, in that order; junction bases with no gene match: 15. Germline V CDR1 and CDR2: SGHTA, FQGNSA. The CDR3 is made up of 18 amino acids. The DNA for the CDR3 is TGTGCCAGCAGCTTAGAGTTTCAAGCGGGGGCCAAAGTTGAGACCCAGTACTTC. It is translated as CASSLEFQAGAKVETQYF.